One TCR beta chain is described in this entry. Antigen: not known. This sample is drawn from a study of blood T cells in healthy people across ages. About the research overall: Template switching caught about one barcoded beta molecule for each two T cells.

The study's findings and limits: It was held that the diversity estimates obtained from one million T cells were underestimates.

Primers used in a second PCR of roughly 6 to 11 cycles were a sample-barcoded 5' primer and a J-beta primer mix. Using its own MiXCR run on the 5' RACE reads, TCRdb lists one record per CDR3 protein. The table shows roughly 800,000 distinct CDR3 sequences, with roughly 24% occurring only once. These same records also appear under a second study, on T cells of mothers and their children. From that second work: Material was donated by three healthy Caucasian mothers and their six children.

The specimen was blood. The sequence derives from a boy aged 10-17 years in good health.

CDR3 bases: TGTGCCAGCAGTACCCCGGGACAGGGAAATTCACCCCTCCACTTT. This translates into CASSTPGQGNSPLHF. The chain carries TRBV28 and TRBJ1-6; 9 nucleotides line up with TRBD1. There are 15 residues in the CDR3. With V trimmed by 5 bases and J by 7 bases, 6 bases remained unmatched. CDR1 and CDR2 (germline): MDHEN, SYDVKM. Based on the CDR3 plus reference TRBV28 and TRBJ1-6, the full variable domain is DVKVTQSSRYLVKRTGEKVFLECVQDMDHENMFWYRQDPGLGLRLIYFSYDVKMKEKGDIPEGYSVSREKKERFSLILESASTNQTSMYLCASSTPGQGNSPLHFGNGTRLTVT.